The rows below give T cell receptor beta chains drawn from one sample of a study of CD4 T cells in relation to SARS-CoV-2 and coronaviruses. Using immunoSEQ multiplex PCR, the repertoire was profiled, and TCRdb retains in-frame clones only, with some absent. Seen here are roughly 25,000 clones, about three quarters observed once, and the top ten hold about 10%. For these TCRs, the target antigens are not known. The sample taken for sequencing was CD4+ T cells from PBMCs, cultured in vitro. The source of these receptors is a human donor in good health. The CDR3 runs from the conserved cysteine through the conserved F or W. Fields, in order: V gene, clone size, D gene, J gene, CDR3 DNA, CDR3 protein. A D gene is named only where the DNA matches it firmly. Clone size is stated in some rows and not others, as once, few, many or a class when expanded.

V gene: TRBV3-1/TRBV3-2; clone size: -; D gene: TRBD2; J gene: TRBJ2-1; CDR3 DNA: TGTGCCAGCAGCCTGCCGCGGGGGACTAGCAACAATGAGCAGTTCTTC; CDR3 protein: CASSLPRGTSNNEQFF
V gene: TRBV3-1/TRBV3-2; clone size: few; D gene: -; J gene: TRBJ1-1; CDR3 DNA: TGTGCCAGCAGCCAGCGGGAACTGAACACTGAAGCTTTCTTT; CDR3 protein: CASSQRELNTEAFF
V gene: TRBV9; clone size: -; D gene: -; J gene: TRBJ2-3; CDR3 DNA: TGTGCCAGCAGCCTCCTTGGCACAGATACGCAGTATTTT; CDR3 protein: CASSLLGTDTQYF
V gene: TRBV7-3; clone size: -; D gene: -; J gene: TRBJ2-2; CDR3 DNA: TGTGCCAGCAGACGACAAGGCGAGAGCGGGGAGCTGTTTTTT; CDR3 protein: CASRRQGESGELFF
V gene: TRBV9; clone size: -; D gene: TRBD1; J gene: TRBJ2-2; CDR3 DNA: TGTGCCAGCAGCGTAGAAGGGAACAGGGGAGCCGGGGAGCTGTTTTTT; CDR3 protein: CASSVEGNRGAGELFF
V gene: TRBV30; clone size: -; D gene: -; J gene: TRBJ2-7; CDR3 DNA: TGTGCCTGGAGGATGAGTTCCTACGAGCAGTACTTC; CDR3 protein: CAWRMSSYEQYF
V gene: TRBV6-5; clone size: -; D gene: -; J gene: TRBJ1-1; CDR3 DNA: TGTGCCAGCATGGCCCTTAGAGGGACGAACACTGAAGCTTTCTTT; CDR3 protein: CASMALRGTNTEAFF
V gene: TRBV28; clone size: -; D gene: TRBD1; J gene: TRBJ2-7; CDR3 DNA: TGTGCCAGCAGAAAAACAGGGGGCGCCGAGCAGTACTTC; CDR3 protein: CASRKTGGAEQYF
V gene: TRBV5-1; clone size: -; D gene: -; J gene: TRBJ2-5; CDR3 DNA: TGCGCCAGCAGCTTGGAGACCGTCAGGGAGACCCAGTACTTC; CDR3 protein: CASSLETVRETQYF
V gene: TRBV7-8; clone size: once; D gene: -; J gene: TRBJ2-7; CDR3 DNA: TGTGCCAGCAGCCGAATCTACGAGCAGTACTTC; CDR3 protein: CASSRIYEQYF
V gene: TRBV5-1; clone size: -; D gene: -; J gene: TRBJ2-5; CDR3 DNA: TGCGCCAGCAGCGGGCAGGCTTCGTACCAAGAGACCCAGTACTTC; CDR3 protein: CASSGQASYQETQYF
V gene: TRBV6-5; clone size: few; D gene: TRBD1; J gene: TRBJ1-6; CDR3 DNA: TGTGCCAGCAGTTGGGACAGGCGCTATAATTCACCCCTCCACTTT; CDR3 protein: CASSWDRRYNSPLHF
V gene: TRBV18; clone size: -; D gene: -; J gene: TRBJ1-1; CDR3 DNA: TGTGCCAGCTCACCTACTAACTCCCGGGCCTCGGGAACTGAAGCTTTCTTT; CDR3 protein: CASSPTNSRASGTEAFF
V gene: TRBV30; clone size: few; D gene: -; J gene: TRBJ1-1; CDR3 DNA: TGTGCCTGGAGTATAGGGTCGAACACTGAAGCTTTCTTT; CDR3 protein: CAWSIGSNTEAFF
V gene: TRBV20-1; clone size: -; D gene: -; J gene: TRBJ1-2; CDR3 DNA: TGCAGTGCTAGTAGGGGACGAGAAGGCTACACCTTC; CDR3 protein: CSASRGREGYTF
V gene: TRBV27; clone size: -; D gene: -; J gene: TRBJ2-5; CDR3 DNA: TGTGCCAGCAGTAGACTGGGGGAGACCCAGTACTTC; CDR3 protein: CASSRLGETQYF
V gene: TRBV5-6; clone size: -; D gene: -; J gene: TRBJ2-5; CDR3 DNA: TGTGCCAGCAGCTTGGGAGAATTTCGTGGGACCCAGTACTTC; CDR3 protein: CASSLGEFRGTQYF
V gene: TRBV10-3; clone size: once; D gene: TRBD2; J gene: TRBJ2-7; CDR3 DNA: TGTGCCATCAGTGGGGAGGGCCCCTACGAGCAGTACTTC; CDR3 protein: CAISGEGPYEQYF
V gene: TRBV24-1; clone size: -; D gene: TRBD2; J gene: TRBJ2-2; CDR3 DNA: TGTGCCACCAGTGATCCAGGACTAGCGGGAGGTCACACCGGGGAGCTGTTTTTT; CDR3 protein: CATSDPGLAGGHTGELFF
V gene: TRBV7-7; clone size: -; D gene: -; J gene: TRBJ1-2; CDR3 DNA: TGTGCTAGCAGCTTGCGCGAGTGTCTGAGGGGATATGGCTACACCTTC; CDR3 protein: CASSLRECLRGYGYTF
V gene: TRBV7-9; clone size: -; D gene: -; J gene: TRBJ1-6; CDR3 DNA: TGTGCCGGAGGGGACAATAATTCACCCCTCCACTTT; CDR3 protein: CAGGDNNSPLHF
V gene: TRBV4-3; clone size: -; D gene: TRBD1; J gene: TRBJ1-2; CDR3 DNA: TGCGCCAGCAGCCAAGGTGACAGGGAGTCGGGCGGCTACACCTTC; CDR3 protein: CASSQGDRESGGYTF
V gene: TRBV18; clone size: once; D gene: -; J gene: TRBJ1-3; CDR3 DNA: TGTGCCAGCTCACCTTCGGGGAGCTCTGGAAACACCATATATTTT; CDR3 protein: CASSPSGSSGNTIYF
V gene: TRBV7-9; clone size: -; D gene: -; J gene: TRBJ2-1; CDR3 DNA: TGTGCCAGCAGCTCCGGGGCTAGCCCCTACAATGAGCAGTTCTTC; CDR3 protein: CASSSGASPYNEQFF
V gene: TRBV6-5; clone size: -; D gene: TRBD1; J gene: TRBJ2-3; CDR3 DNA: TGTGCCAGCCAGACAGGGTTAGGAGATACGCAGTATTTT; CDR3 protein: CASQTGLGDTQYF
V gene: TRBV5-1; clone size: -; D gene: -; J gene: TRBJ1-5; CDR3 DNA: TGCGCCAGCAGCTTGGGACGGGATCAGCCCCAGCATTTT; CDR3 protein: CASSLGRDQPQHF
V gene: TRBV24-1; clone size: -; D gene: -; J gene: TRBJ2-1; CDR3 DNA: TGTGCCACCTTTTACTTTGGGACAACTTACAATGAGCAGTTCTTC; CDR3 protein: CATFYFGTTYNEQFF
V gene: TRBV5-1; clone size: -; D gene: -; J gene: TRBJ1-5; CDR3 DNA: TGCGCCAGCAGCCCCGGGACACCACTGGGCAATCAGCCCCAGCATTTT; CDR3 protein: CASSPGTPLGNQPQHF
V gene: TRBV18; clone size: -; D gene: -; J gene: TRBJ1-1; CDR3 DNA: TGTGCCAGCTCACCCACCGATAGTGGCACTGAAGCTTTCTTT; CDR3 protein: CASSPTDSGTEAFF
V gene: TRBV2; clone size: -; D gene: TRBD2; J gene: TRBJ2-3; CDR3 DNA: TGTGCCAGCAATCTGGGGGGGGGCACAGATACGCAGTATTTT; CDR3 protein: CASNLGGGTDTQYF
V gene: TRBV7-8; clone size: -; D gene: -; J gene: TRBJ1-3; CDR3 DNA: TGTGCCAGCAGCCTACAGAGGGCTTCTGGAAACACCATATATTTT; CDR3 protein: CASSLQRASGNTIYF
V gene: TRBV4-3; clone size: -; D gene: -; J gene: TRBJ2-7; CDR3 DNA: TGCGCCAGCAGCTTGAACACCTACGAGCAGTACTTC; CDR3 protein: CASSLNTYEQYF
V gene: TRBV7-9; clone size: -; D gene: TRBD1; J gene: TRBJ2-7; CDR3 DNA: TGTGCCAGCAGCTGGGGACAGAACAACTACGAGCAGTACTTC; CDR3 protein: CASSWGQNNYEQYF
V gene: TRBV5-1; clone size: -; D gene: -; J gene: TRBJ2-7; CDR3 DNA: TGCGCCAGCAGCTTGGCCTCCGGGTCGACCTACGAGCAGTACTTC; CDR3 protein: CASSLASGSTYEQYF
V gene: TRBV29-1; clone size: -; D gene: TRBD1; J gene: TRBJ2-6; CDR3 DNA: TGCAGCGTGGGCGACAGGGCTGGGGCCAACGTCCTGACTTTC; CDR3 protein: CSVGDRAGANVLTF
V gene: TRBV5-8; clone size: -; D gene: -; J gene: TRBJ1-1; CDR3 DNA: TGTGCCAGCAGCTTGGCTGCACTGAACACTGAAGCTTTCTTT; CDR3 protein: CASSLAALNTEAFF
V gene: TRBV7-2; clone size: -; D gene: TRBD2; J gene: TRBJ2-3; CDR3 DNA: TGTGCCAGCAGCTTAACTAGCGGGGGCACAGATACGCAGTATTTT; CDR3 protein: CASSLTSGGTDTQYF
V gene: TRBV3-1/TRBV3-2; clone size: -; D gene: TRBD1; J gene: TRBJ2-2; CDR3 DNA: TGTGCCAGCAGCCAAGTGGCGGACAGGGGGCGCACCGGGGAGCTGTTTTTT; CDR3 protein: CASSQVADRGRTGELFF
V gene: TRBV18; clone size: -; D gene: TRBD1; J gene: TRBJ2-7; CDR3 DNA: TGTGCCAGCTCATCCAGGGGGCCCGCCGGCGACGAGCAGTACTTC; CDR3 protein: CASSSRGPAGDEQYF
V gene: TRBV29-1; clone size: -; D gene: -; J gene: TRBJ1-1; CDR3 DNA: TGCAGCGTTGAAGAATCGTACGGGTCTCTCCGTCGAAACACTGAAGCTTTCTTT; CDR3 protein: CSVEESYGSLRRNTEAFF
V gene: TRBV4-3; clone size: -; D gene: -; J gene: TRBJ1-6; CDR3 DNA: TGCGCCAGCAGCCAAGGGCAGAATTCACCCCTCCACTTT; CDR3 protein: CASSQGQNSPLHF
V gene: TRBV5-6; clone size: -; D gene: -; J gene: TRBJ2-6; CDR3 DNA: TGTGCCAGCAGCTTGGGTCAGTCGAGGGGGGCCAACGTCCTGACTTTC; CDR3 protein: CASSLGQSRGANVLTF
V gene: TRBV4-3; clone size: few; D gene: TRBD1; J gene: TRBJ1-1; CDR3 DNA: TGCGCCAGCAGCCAAGAGCGGGACAGGGGTTTAGCTTTCTTT; CDR3 protein: CASSQERDRGLAFF
V gene: TRBV25-1; clone size: -; D gene: -; J gene: TRBJ2-3; CDR3 DNA: TGTGCCAGCAGTAGCAGCGGGAGCACAGATACGCAGTATTTT; CDR3 protein: CASSSSGSTDTQYF
V gene: TRBV6-5; clone size: -; D gene: -; J gene: TRBJ2-1; CDR3 DNA: TGTGCCAGCAGTTCCCAAACGCGAGAGCAGTTCTTC; CDR3 protein: CASSSQTREQFF
V gene: TRBV19; clone size: -; D gene: -; J gene: TRBJ1-6; CDR3 DNA: TGTGCCAGTAGTATTGGACCGGGAGTGATTTCACCCCTCCACTTT; CDR3 protein: CASSIGPGVISPLHF
V gene: TRBV7-3; clone size: -; D gene: -; J gene: TRBJ2-6; CDR3 DNA: TGTGCCAGCAGCCGCGATGGAGGGGTTGGGGCCAACGTCCTGACTTTC; CDR3 protein: CASSRDGGVGANVLTF
V gene: TRBV11-2; clone size: few; D gene: -; J gene: TRBJ2-3; CDR3 DNA: TGTGCCAGCAGCTGGGGTGGGTCGAATACGCAGTATTTT; CDR3 protein: CASSWGGSNTQYF
V gene: TRBV12-3/TRBV12-4; clone size: -; D gene: -; J gene: TRBJ1-4; CDR3 DNA: TGTGCCAGTAGCGTAGGGAGTATGGAAAAACTGTTTTTT; CDR3 protein: CASSVGSMEKLFF
V gene: TRBV7-2; clone size: -; D gene: -; J gene: TRBJ1-3; CDR3 DNA: TGTGCCAGCAGCTTAGGAGGGGCAGGAGGAAATCTAGGAAACACCATATATTTT; CDR3 protein: CASSLGGAGGNLGNTIYF
V gene: TRBV5-1; clone size: large; D gene: -; J gene: TRBJ2-7; CDR3 DNA: TGCGCCAGCAGCCCAGGCGAGGGTCTAGGCGAGCAGTACTTC; CDR3 protein: CASSPGEGLGEQYF
V gene: TRBV29-1; clone size: -; D gene: -; J gene: TRBJ1-3; CDR3 DNA: TGCAGCGTTGAGGCCCCAAACTCTGGAAACACCATATATTTT; CDR3 protein: CSVEAPNSGNTIYF
V gene: TRBV7-2; clone size: -; D gene: -; J gene: TRBJ1-2; CDR3 DNA: TGTGCCAGCAGCTTAATGTCGGGCCGGATTGATGGCTACACCTTC; CDR3 protein: CASSLMSGRIDGYTF
V gene: TRBV12-3/TRBV12-4; clone size: -; D gene: -; J gene: TRBJ2-3; CDR3 DNA: TGTGCCAGCAGTTACACTAGCACAGATACGCAGTATTTT; CDR3 protein: CASSYTSTDTQYF